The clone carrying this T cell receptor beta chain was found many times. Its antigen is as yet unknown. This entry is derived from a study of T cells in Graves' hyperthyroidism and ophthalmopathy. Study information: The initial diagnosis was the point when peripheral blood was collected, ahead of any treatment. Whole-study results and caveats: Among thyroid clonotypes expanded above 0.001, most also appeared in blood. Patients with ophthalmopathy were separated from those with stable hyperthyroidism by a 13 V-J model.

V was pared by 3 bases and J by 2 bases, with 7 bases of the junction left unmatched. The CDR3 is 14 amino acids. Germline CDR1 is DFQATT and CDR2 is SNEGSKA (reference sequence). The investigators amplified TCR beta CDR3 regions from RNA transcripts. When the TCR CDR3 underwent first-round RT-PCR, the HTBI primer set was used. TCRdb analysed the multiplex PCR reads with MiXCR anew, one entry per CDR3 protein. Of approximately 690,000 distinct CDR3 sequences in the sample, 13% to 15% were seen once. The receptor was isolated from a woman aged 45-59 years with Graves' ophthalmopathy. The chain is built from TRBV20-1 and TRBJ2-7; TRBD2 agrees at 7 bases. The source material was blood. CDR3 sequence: CSARGSSGTYEQYF. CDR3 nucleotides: TGCAGTGCTAGGGGGTCTAGCGGTACCTACGAGCAGTACTTC.